The source of this T cell receptor (beta chain) is a study of T cell responses to AZD1222 COVID-19 vaccine. Study findings and constraints: Spike-specific TCR breadth rose after two AZD1222 doses, and depth rose as well. Repertoire samples came only from after the peak T cell response.

The repertoire was sequenced with immunoSEQ multiplex PCR; TCRdb's copy has only in-frame clones and lacks some. In the table there are roughly 150,000 clones, 80% to 95% of which are singletons. Of note for this clone: Its specificity is not known.

From germline, CDR1 is MNHNS and CDR2 SASEGT. V was cut by 3 bases and J by 4 bases, with 10 bases left in between. The CDR3 is 13 residues long. The genes are TRBV6-1 and TRBJ2-7; D is undetermined. This sequence originates from an adult in good health. The sample was peripheral blood, taken on day 0 of AZD1222 vaccination. CDR3 sequence reads: CASSEMGGYEQYF. Here the CDR3 DNA reads TGTGCCAGCAGTGAGATGGGTGGTTACGAGCAGTACTTC.